This T cell receptor (beta chain) comes out of a study of CD8+CD57+ T cells in acquired aplastic anemia. Study information: The DNA of sorted CD4+ and CD8+ cells averaged approximately 3.3 ug.

Researchers used genomic DNA as the template to profile TCR beta VDJ and CDR3. TCRdb re-called the reads through MiXCR, storing one row per CDR3 protein. The sample contains about 200,000 distinct CDR3 sequences, over 55% of which appear only once. CD8+CD57+ cell expansion, shown by flow cytometry, had occurred in the patients selected for sequencing. This CDR3 region has 11 residues. The V and J ends lost 5 bases and 4 bases respectively, with 6 bases between them. Germline V lookup: CDR1 DFQATT, CDR2 SNEGSKA (reference sequence). The source material was sorted CD4+, CD8+, or CD8+CD57+ T cells (not recorded which) from PBMCs. The J gene is TRBJ2-1, the V gene TRBV20-1; possible D gene TRBD2, 6 bases. This TCR was recovered from a human donor with aplastic anemia. CDR3 loop: CSAAGYNEQFF. The CDR3 nucleotides read TGCAGTGCTGCGGGGTACAATGAGCAGTTCTTC.